One sample yielded the 2 T cell receptor beta chains listed below, sequenced in a study of shared clonotypes between healthy human individuals. Sequenced by immunoSEQ multiplex PCR; TCRdb stores in-frame clones only, minus some. The sample shows roughly 330,000 clones, roughly 70% of them seen only once. Specimen: memory CD4+ T cells sorted from blood. Subset indicated: CD45RA-negative fraction. The receptor source for this set is a man in his thirties or forties in good health.

With respect to this clone: A junction boundary mismatches the germline segment, possibly from a read error. V gene TRBV6-1 combines with J gene TRBJ2-7; 9 bases are shared with TRBD1. The CDR3 spans 13 residues. The V gene's germline CDR1 is MNHNS and CDR2 SASEGT. DNA for the CDR3: TGTGCCAGCCTACAGGGGGCCTCCTACGTGCAGTACTTC. Translating it yields CASLQGASYVQYF.

The gene calls are TRBV29-1 and TRBJ2-3; a possible D gene is TRBD1 (5 bases). The CDR3 extends over 14 amino acids. The germline V gene has CDR1 SQVTM and CDR2 ANQGSEA. Trimming left V 7 bases short and J 5 bases short, with 19 bases between. This CDR3 reads CSADVGQNEDTQYF. Written as DNA, the CDR3 is TGCAGCGCCGACGTGGGGCAGAATGAAGATACGCAGTATTTT.